The subject of this entry is one TCR beta chain. What it recognizes is unknown. The data stem from a study of cytomegalovirus exposure and HLA in healthy donors. Healthy bone marrow donors supplied every sample. CDR3 length: 15 amino acids. The germline CDR1 and CDR2 sequences are SGHVS and FQNEAQ. V shed 2 bases and J shed 2 bases, with 12 bases lying between them. Whole-study results and caveats: Using the classifier, cytomegalovirus status was reportedly diagnosed with high specificity and sensitivity. Further analysis was carried out later, and it showed several of the most significant clusters appearing linked to common viral pathogens.

The PCR had 60 Vbeta and 13 Jbeta primers. In the original analysis: In a later analysis, some 10 million of 75 million to 85 million unique beta chains occurred in at least two donors. Repertoires were generated with immunoSEQ multiplex PCR, while TCRdb's copy carries only in-frame clones and drops some. The V and J calls and clone size are taken from that table; D and trimming were inferred from the DNA. The sample contains about 110,000 clones, about 72% of which appear only once. The receptor was derived from a man between 18 and 35 years old in good health and CMV-seronegative. The sample consisted of PBMCs. The chain has TRBV7-8 and TRBJ2-5; D is perhaps TRBD2 (5 bases). The chain's CDR3 is CASSLTGWEQETQYF. For the CDR3, the DNA is TGTGCCAGCAGCTTAACGGGATGGGAACAAGAGACCCAGTACTTC.